The clone carrying this T cell receptor beta chain was counted ten times or more. What it recognizes is unknown. V gave up 4 bases and J gave up 5 bases, with 8 bases separating them. The CDR3 runs to 13 residues. These data come from a study of neurological immune-mediated disorders. The study's findings and limits: The level of TCR clonal expansion was highest in patients with HTLV-1-associated myelopathy and lowest in multiple sclerosis, where it fell below the level seen in healthy controls.

Synthesis of cDNA was carried out by template-switch 5'RACE. The reaction used 10-nucleotide random UMIs. Over 170 million TCR-beta sequences, together covering 15-18 subjects, were produced by every individual sequencing run that was carried out. TCRdb re-analysed the 5' RACE reads in MiXCR, keeping a single row per CDR3 protein. The sample includes over 60,000 distinct CDR3 sequences, roughly 5.5% of them seen just once. 2 million PBMCs stored at -80 C were the source of the unsorted libraries. Material: PBMCs. The clonotype comes from a woman between 25 and 40 years old with multiple sclerosis. V usage is TRBV12-3 or TRBV12-4 and J usage is TRBJ1-4; D remains ambiguous. The CDR3 protein is CASSYGVNEKLFF. The CDR3 nucleotides are TGTGCCAGCAGTTACGGGGTAAATGAAAAACTGTTTTTT.